Following are 30 T cell receptor beta chains from one sample sequenced in a study of blood T cells in healthy people across ages. A second PCR, run for roughly 7 to 11 cycles, used a sample-barcoded 5' primer plus a J-beta primer mix. In TCRdb, the 5' RACE reads were re-called with MiXCR into one record per CDR3 protein. This sample has approximately 800,000 distinct CDR3 sequences, with less than 60% found just once. The sample taken for sequencing was blood. The receptors derive from a man aged 80 or over in good health.

This clonotype was seen more than once but under ten times. The V and J genes are TRBV12-3 or TRBV12-4 and TRBJ2-1, with 9 nucleotides matching TRBD2. The CDR3 runs to 16 residues. V shed 3 bases, J shed 7 bases, and the junction held 10 bases outside the gene matches. DNA for the CDR3: TGTGCCAGCAGTTTCTTTTGGCGGGAGGGCCTTAATGAGCAGTTCTTC. Its translation: CASSFFWREGLNEQFF.

This clonotype has only a few counts. V usage is TRBV7-9 and J usage is TRBJ2-1; 11 nucleotides match TRBD2. V lost 5 bases and J lost 4; bases outside the gene matches: 4. The germline CDR1 and CDR2 sequences are SEHNR and FQNEAQ (reference sequence). The CDR3 has 15 residues. This CDR3 is CASSPIAGGYNEQFF. CDR3 sequence (DNA): TGTGCCAGCAGCCCAATAGCGGGAGGGTACAATGAGCAGTTCTTC.

The V and J genes are TRBV27 and TRBJ2-7; D might be TRBD1 (6 bases). V was shortened by 4 bases and J by 0 bases, with 13 bases between the two germline ends. CDR1 and CDR2 from the germline V gene are MNHEY and SMNVEV (reference sequence). This CDR3 contains 15 residues. CDR3 sequence (DNA): TGTGCCAGCAGTTGGACAGTGGGAGACTCCTACGAGCAGTACTTC. It is translated as CASSWTVGDSYEQYF.

The genes are TRBV20-1 and TRBJ2-3; 9 bases agree with TRBD2. Germline V lookup: CDR1 DFQATT, CDR2 SNEGSKA (reference sequence). The length of the CDR3 is 15 residues. Trimming at V came to 4 bases and at J to 6 bases, leaving 11 bases not matched to a gene. The DNA for the CDR3 is TGCAGTGCTACCCTTGGCGGGAGGGCCCGGGATACGCAGTATTTT. This codes for CSATLGGRARDTQYF.

This rearrangement joins TRBV7-2 to TRBJ2-2; 10 positions agree with TRBD2. Trimming removed 2 bases from V and 0 bases from J; junction bases left unmatched: 0. The CDR3 spans 16 residues. Germline V CDR1 and CDR2: SGHTA, FQGNSA. DNA of the CDR3: TGTGCCAGCAGCTTAACTAGCGGGACGAACACCGGGGAGCTGTTTTTT. Translated: CASSLTSGTNTGELFF.

In this sample, this clonotype turned up a few times. The V call is TRBV21-1, the J call TRBJ2-5; no DNA check was done on the table's D call, TRBD1. TRBV21-1 has pseudogene status. CDR3 size: 15 residues. The CDR3 region is CASRFPGRKKETQYF. For the CDR3, the DNA is TGTGCCAGCAGGTTTCCGGGACGGAAGAAAGAGACCCAGTACTTC.

This chain joins TRBV7-3 and TRBJ2-1; D gene unclear. V was shortened by 3 bases and J by 3 bases, with 9 bases between the two germline ends. This CDR3 is built from 14 residues. Per germline, CDR1 SGHTA and CDR2 FQGTGA. The CDR3 protein is CASSLGLHYNEQFF. In nucleotides, the CDR3 is TGTGCCAGCAGCTTGGGCCTCCACTACAATGAGCAGTTCTTC.

This clonotype was detected once. The chain uses TRBV20-1 and TRBJ1-1; D not certain. The CDR3 runs to 15 residues. The V and J ends lost 6 bases and 5 bases respectively, with 22 bases between them. The V gene's germline CDR1 is DFQATT and CDR2 SNEGSKA (reference sequence). CDR3 DNA sequence: TGCAGTGCCAAGCCCCCCGGGGTTTCTTGGACTGAAGCTTTCTTT. Translating it yields CSAKPPGVSWTEAFF.

Only a few counts were recorded for this clonotype. V and J are TRBV20-1 and TRBJ1-3, with 7 nucleotides matching TRBD1. CDR3 size: 13 residues. J gave up 1 base and V 6 bases, and 3 bases lay outside the gene matches. Per germline, CDR1 DFQATT and CDR2 SNEGSKA (reference sequence). CDR3 DNA sequence: TGCAGTGCCTCGACAGGGTCTGGAAACACCATATATTTT. Translation gives CSASTGSGNTIYF.

V and J are TRBV3-1 and TRBJ1-5; D is unresolved. V lost 0 bases and J 0 bases, leaving 6 bases between the germline ends. CDR1 and CDR2 (germline): LGHDT, YNNKEL (reference sequence). This CDR3 contains 15 residues. The CDR3 sequence is CASSQDHSSNQPQHF. Here the CDR3 DNA reads TGTGCCAGCAGCCAAGATCACAGTAGCAATCAGCCCCAGCATTTT.

This sequence joins TRBV20-1 and TRBJ2-2; TRBD1 aligns across 9 bases. This CDR3 comprises 15 residues. CDR1 DFQATT and CDR2 SNEGSKA come from the germline V gene (reference sequence). J gave up 1 base and V 7 bases, and 7 bases lay outside the gene matches. The CDR3 bases are TGCAGTGTCACCGGGACAGGGTTGAACACCGGGGAGCTGTTTTTT. This translates into CSVTGTGLNTGELFF.

This clonotype was detected a few times. This chain's CDR3 is CATSDPPTDNEQFF. The CDR3 nucleotides read TGTGCCACCAGTGACCCCCCGACAGACAATGAGCAGTTCTTC. V is TRBV24-1 and J is TRBJ2-1; D perhaps matches TRBD1 (5 bases). With 4 bases removed from V and 5 bases from J, the gap between germline ends came to 11 bases. Germline V gene sequence: CDR1 KGHDR, CDR2 SFDVKD. The CDR3 spans 14 residues.

This rearrangement joins TRBV4-1 to TRBJ2-4; the D call may be TRBD1 or TRBD2 (5 bases each). This CDR3 is built from 16 residues. Between the trimmed V and J ends, which lost 1 base and 8 bases, there was a span of 18 bases. CDR1 and CDR2 (germline): MGHRA, YSYEKL. This CDR3 is CASSQGPGTGMYIQYF. The CDR3 DNA sequence: TGCGCCAGCAGCCAAGGGCCTGGGACGGGAATGTACATTCAGTACTTC.

This clonotype has only a few counts. V gene TRBV20-1 combines with J gene TRBJ2-1; 9 bases align to TRBD2. V was clipped by 6 bases and J by 6 bases; unmatched bases: 9. This CDR3 has 14 amino acids. Germline values: CDR1 DFQATT, CDR2 SNEGSKA (reference sequence). The CDR3 nucleotides are TGCAGTGCCGAACCGTTGCGGGAGGGCAATGAGCAGTTCTTC. Protein: CSAEPLREGNEQFF.

The chain links TRBV6-6 to TRBJ1-2; D gene uncertain. Germline V CDR1 and CDR2: MNHNY, SVGAGI (reference sequence). The V end was cut by 2 bases, the J end by 3 bases, with 4 bases between. This CDR3 has 12 amino acids. CDR3 loop: CASSYTYYGYTF. DNA of the CDR3: TGTGCCAGCAGTTACACCTACTATGGCTACACCTTC.

In its sample, this clonotype was seen a few times. V is TRBV5-1 and J is TRBJ2-3; D gene uncertain. Per the germline V gene, CDR1 is SGHRS and CDR2 is YFSETQ. CDR3 length: 13 amino acids. V was trimmed by 3 bases and J by 0 bases, leaving 5 bases between them. Here the CDR3 DNA reads TGCGCCAGCAGCTACCCTAGCACAGATACGCAGTATTTT. It codes for CASSYPSTDTQYF.

This rearrangement joins TRBV20-1 to TRBJ2-1; D unresolved. Germline V gene lookup returns CDR1 DFQATT and CDR2 SNEGSKA (reference sequence). The CDR3 consists of 13 residues. Trimming removed 5 bases at V and 5 bases at J, with 13 bases between. The CDR3 protein is CSARAALHNEQFF. Here the CDR3 DNA reads TGCAGTGCTCGGGCGGCCCTGCACAATGAGCAGTTCTTC.

Ten or more counts support this clonotype. The CDR3 region has the DNA TGTGCCAGCAGTGAATATGATACGCAGTATTTT. This translates into CASSEYDTQYF. This chain joins TRBV2 and TRBJ2-3; D remains ambiguous. The CDR3 length is 11 residues. V was shortened by 2 bases and J by 6 bases, with 3 bases between the two germline ends. Germline values: CDR1 SNHLY, CDR2 FYNNEI.

This clonotype occurred many times. DNA of the CDR3: TGCAGCGCCCTTGGGCAGGGGGCTTGGTACGAGCAGTACTTC. Amino acids: CSALGQGAWYEQYF. This chain uses TRBV29-1 with TRBJ2-7; the match to TRBD1 covers 8 bases. V was clipped by 7 bases and J by 4 bases; unmatched bases: 12. Per germline, CDR1 SQVTM and CDR2 ANQGSEA. The CDR3 is 14 amino acids.

This clonotype was recorded at least ten times. V gene TRBV10-3 combines with J gene TRBJ1-2, with a tentative D call TRBD1 (5 bases). Trimming stripped 6 bases from V and 2 bases from J, with 16 bases between. Germline CDR1 is ENHRY and CDR2 is SYGVKD. This CDR3 is 15 amino acids long. CDR3 sequence: CAIRASQGGNYGYTF. The CDR3 nucleotides are TGTGCCATCAGGGCTTCGCAGGGAGGCAACTATGGCTACACCTTC.

This clonotype was observed once. The V call is TRBV11-1, the J call TRBJ2-1; 7 bases map to TRBD1. The CDR3 covers 15 residues. Germline values: CDR1 SGHAT, CDR2 FQDESV (reference sequence). Trimming at V came to 1 base and at J to 3 bases, leaving 3 bases not matched to a gene. The CDR3 DNA is TGTGCCAGCAGCTTAGACAGGGGTCGCTACAATGAGCAGTTCTTC. This sequence encodes CASSLDRGRYNEQFF.

V is TRBV27 and J is TRBJ2-1; weak D call: TRBD2 (5 bases). The CDR3 sequence is 14 residues long. With 3 bases removed from V and 9 bases from J, the gap between germline ends came to 15 bases. CDR1 MNHEY and CDR2 SMNVEV come from the germline V gene (reference sequence). CDR3 protein: CASSFVVRAGEQFF. The DNA of the CDR3 is TGTGCCAGCAGTTTCGTGGTAAGGGCGGGTGAGCAGTTCTTC.

V usage is TRBV20-1 and J usage is TRBJ2-3; 7 bases map to TRBD1. The ends lost 6 bases at V and 6 bases at J; junction bases unmatched: 12. Germline lookup yields CDR1 DFQATT and CDR2 SNEGSKA (reference sequence). CDR3 size: 14 residues. The CDR3 nucleotides read TGCAGTGCGAGGGACAGTGGGGTCCTGGATACGCAGTATTTT. Translation gives CSARDSGVLDTQYF.

The chain employs TRBV15 and TRBJ2-7; 11 bases fit TRBD1. After removal of 3 bases from V and 1 base from J, the junction contained 14 bases not matched to a gene. Germline CDR1 reads LNHNV; CDR2 reads YYDKDF (reference sequence). The CDR3 spans 19 residues. The CDR3 nucleotides read TGTGCCACCAGCAGTTCTGAAACCCAGGGACAGGGGGTTTCCTACGAGCAGTACTTC. Translating gives CATSSSETQGQGVSYEQYF.

The chain has TRBV30 and TRBJ2-1; no definite D call. Germline loops: CDR1 GTSNPN, CDR2 SVGIG (reference sequence). V was trimmed by 2 bases and J by 8 bases, leaving 7 bases between them. This CDR3 contains 11 residues. CDR3 in DNA: TGTGCCTGGAGTATCGGGTATGAGCAGTTCTTC. Its translation is CAWSIGYEQFF.

V usage is TRBV20-1 and J usage is TRBJ2-5; possibly TRBD2 for D (5 bases). V was cut by 6 bases and J by 5 bases, with 13 bases left in between. The germline V gene encodes CDR1 DFQATT and CDR2 SNEGSKA (reference sequence). The CDR3 is made up of 12 amino acids. CDR3 nucleotides: TGCAGTGCCGATAGCGATTTGGAGACCCAGTACTTC. Protein product: CSADSDLETQYF.

CDR3: CASSEIRTGGWGYTF. CDR3 DNA sequence: TGTGCCAGCAGTGAAATAAGGACAGGGGGCTGGGGCTACACCTTC. This chain links TRBV2 with TRBJ1-2, with 11 nucleotides matching TRBD1. The trim removed 2 bases at V and 8 bases at J, leaving 7 bases unmatched. This CDR3 region has 15 residues. Germline CDR1 SNHLY, CDR2 FYNNEI.

The chain carries TRBV4-2 and TRBJ2-7; TRBD1 might be the D (5 bases). The V gene's germline CDR1 is LGHNA and CDR2 YNFKEQ. The CDR3 is 16 amino acids. Trimming removed 4 bases at V and 3 bases at J, with 19 bases between. The DNA for the CDR3 is TGTGCCAGCAGCCCCGTTCCCACAGGCCTTTTCTACGAGCAGTACTTC. It translates to CASSPVPTGLFYEQYF.

This clonotype was detected a few times. This chain joins TRBV5-1 and TRBJ2-5, with 7 bases lining up with TRBD1. CDR1 is SGHRS, CDR2 YFSETQ, per germline. The CDR3 totals 15 residues. J lost 2 bases, V lost 3 bases, and 7 bases had no gene match. The CDR3 reads CASSSYPGQQETQYF. In nucleotides, the CDR3 is TGCGCCAGCAGCTCCTATCCGGGACAGCAAGAGACCCAGTACTTC.

The V call is TRBV7-2, the J call TRBJ2-1, with 8 bases aligning to TRBD2. Germline trimming cut 6 bases from V and 6 bases from J; bases unmatched to any gene: 10. The CDR3 runs to 15 residues. CDR1 and CDR2 from the germline V gene are SGHTA and FQGNSA. This CDR3 reads CASSKSGSYGNEQFF. CDR3 sequence (DNA): TGTGCCAGCAGTAAGAGCGGGAGTTACGGCAATGAGCAGTTCTTC.